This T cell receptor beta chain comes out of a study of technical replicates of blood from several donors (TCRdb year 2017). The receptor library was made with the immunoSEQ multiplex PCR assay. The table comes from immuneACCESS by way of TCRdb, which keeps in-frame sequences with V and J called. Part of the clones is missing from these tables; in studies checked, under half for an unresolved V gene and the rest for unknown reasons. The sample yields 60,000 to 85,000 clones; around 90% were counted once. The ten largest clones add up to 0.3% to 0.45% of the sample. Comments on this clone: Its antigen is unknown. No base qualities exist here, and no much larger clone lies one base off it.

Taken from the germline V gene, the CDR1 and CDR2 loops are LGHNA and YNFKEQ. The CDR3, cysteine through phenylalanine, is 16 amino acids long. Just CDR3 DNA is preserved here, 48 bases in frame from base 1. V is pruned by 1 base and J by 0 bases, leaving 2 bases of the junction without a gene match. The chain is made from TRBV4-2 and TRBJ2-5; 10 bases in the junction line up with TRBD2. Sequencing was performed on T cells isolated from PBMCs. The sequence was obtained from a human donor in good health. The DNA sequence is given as TGTGCCAGCAGCCAAGTGGGACTAGCGTACCAAGAGACCCAGTACTTC. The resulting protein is CASSQVGLAYQETQYF.